This TCR beta chain was found in a study of neurological immune-mediated disorders. This clonotype was recorded at least ten times. Its antigen remains unknown. The CDR3 is 13 amino acids. Deletions cut 1 base from V and 5 bases from J, with 8 bases between. Germline V gives CDR1 MGHRA, CDR2 YSYEKL. Synthesis of cDNA was accomplished via 5'RACE employing 10-nucleotide random UMIs. TCRdb independently ran MiXCR on the 5' RACE reads; one entry per CDR3 protein. The sample yields 70,000 to 90,000 distinct CDR3 sequences, around 4.6% seen once. The study, taken as a whole, reports: With the multiple sclerosis repertoire cluster, none of the clinical or MRI features showed an association. Phylogenetic grouping assigned the repertoires of 18 of 34 multiple sclerosis patients to one related-CDR3 cluster, which constitutes a possible signature.

Sequenced sample: PBMCs. This clonotype was sampled from a woman aged 25-40 years with multiple sclerosis. This chain joins TRBV4-1 and TRBJ2-5; no definite D call. The CDR3 here is CASSQVYVETQYF. For the CDR3, the DNA is TGCGCCAGCAGCCAAGTCTATGTGGAGACCCAGTACTTC.